The clone carrying this T cell receptor (beta chain) was detected only a few times. TCR beta CDR3 sequences were amplified from RNA transcripts. A set of HTBI primers served as the primers for a first-round RT-PCR of the TCR CDR3. TCRdb called the multiplex PCR reads again in MiXCR, with one record for every CDR3 protein. In the table there are approximately 400,000 distinct CDR3 sequences, around 16% of which are singletons. The data belong to a study of T cells in Graves' hyperthyroidism and ophthalmopathy. This receptor was taken from a woman aged 18-29 years with Graves' hyperthyroidism. Sequencing was carried out using blood.

CDR3 protein: CSAEGQGSYNEQFF. The CDR3 DNA is TGCAGTGCGGAGGGACAGGGGAGCTACAATGAGCAGTTCTTC. The chain joins TRBV20-1 to TRBJ2-1; 10 nucleotides line up with TRBD1. Looked up from germline, CDR1 is DFQATT and CDR2 is SNEGSKA (reference sequence). The trim removed 6 bases at V and 3 bases at J, leaving 5 bases unmatched. The CDR3 runs to 14 residues.